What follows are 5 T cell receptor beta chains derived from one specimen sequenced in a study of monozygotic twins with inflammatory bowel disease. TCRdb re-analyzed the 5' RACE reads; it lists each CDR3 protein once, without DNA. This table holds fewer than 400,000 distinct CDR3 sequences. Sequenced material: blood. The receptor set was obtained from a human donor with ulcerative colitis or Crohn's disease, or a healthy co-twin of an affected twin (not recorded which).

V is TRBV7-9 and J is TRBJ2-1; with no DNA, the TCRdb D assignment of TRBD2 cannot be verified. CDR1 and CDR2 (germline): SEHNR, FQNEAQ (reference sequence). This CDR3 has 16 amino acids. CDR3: CASSLRTSGTYNEQFF.

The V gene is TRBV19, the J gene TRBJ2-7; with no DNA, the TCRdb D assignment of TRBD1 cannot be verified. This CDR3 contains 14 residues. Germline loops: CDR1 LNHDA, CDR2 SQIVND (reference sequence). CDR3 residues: CASSTGDRLYEQYF.

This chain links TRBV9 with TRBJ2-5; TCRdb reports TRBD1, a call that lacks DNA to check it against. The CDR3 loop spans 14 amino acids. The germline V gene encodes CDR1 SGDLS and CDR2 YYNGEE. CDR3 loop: CASSVDQGRGTQYF.

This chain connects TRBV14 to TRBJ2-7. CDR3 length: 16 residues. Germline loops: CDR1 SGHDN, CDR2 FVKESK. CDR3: CASSQVPFQSSYEQYF.

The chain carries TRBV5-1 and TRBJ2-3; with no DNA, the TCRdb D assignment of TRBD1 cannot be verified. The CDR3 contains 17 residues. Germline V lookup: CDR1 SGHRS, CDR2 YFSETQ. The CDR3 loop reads CASSSGMGSRGTDTQYF.